Listed below are T cell receptor beta chains from one sample, sequenced in a study of T cells in Graves' hyperthyroidism and ophthalmopathy. TCRdb called the multiplex PCR reads again in MiXCR, with one record for every CDR3 protein. This table holds approximately 590,000 distinct CDR3 sequences, approximately 15% found once. The sequenced material came from blood. The receptors originated from a woman in her thirties with Graves' hyperthyroidism. Both conserved end residues are part of each CDR3. The D gene is left open where the match is weak. A row's size may be missing; if present it is once, few, many or a size class.

length	D	V	size	J	DNA	CDR3
15	-	TRBV5-6	few	TRBJ2-5	TGTGCCAGCAGCTTGCCTCTTAGCGGTTCTGAGACCCAGTACTTC	CASSLPLSGSETQYF
14	-	TRBV5-5	-	TRBJ1-5	TGTGCCAGCAGCATCCGGGACAGCAATCAGCCCCAGCATTTT	CASSIRDSNQPQHF
16	TRBD2	TRBV27	-	TRBJ2-5	TGTGCCAGCAGTTTGGGAGCGGGAGCGATCCAAGAGACCCAGTACTTC	CASSLGAGAIQETQYF
18	TRBD2	TRBV19	few	TRBJ2-5	TGTGCCAGTAGTATAGATTCTAGCGGGACCGGCTACCAAGAGACCCAGTACTTC	CASSIDSSGTGYQETQYF
17	TRBD1	TRBV6-1	-	TRBJ1-5	TGTGCCAGCAGTCCTATTGGACAGGGAATACACAATCAGCCCCAGCATTTT	CASSPIGQGIHNQPQHF
18	-	TRBV7-2	many	TRBJ2-3	TGTGCCAGCAGCTTAATATCTTGGCGGCCCCTGGCCCTGGATACGCAGTATTTT	CASSLISWRPLALDTQYF
12	-	TRBV30	many	TRBJ1-1	TGTGCCTGCGTACCAGGGGAATCTGAAGCTTTCTTT	CACVPGESEAFF
15	TRBD1	TRBV11-2	many	TRBJ1-3	TGTGCCAGCAGCTCGGACAGGCTCTCTGGAAACACCATATATTTT	CASSSDRLSGNTIYF
15	TRBD2	TRBV3-1	-	TRBJ2-3	TGTGCCAGCAGCCACCGGGGGGGCAGCACAGATACGCAGTATTTT	CASSHRGGSTDTQYF
12	TRBD2	TRBV20-1	many	TRBJ2-7	TGCAGTGCCTCCGGCGGGAGCCACGAGCAGTACTTC	CSASGGSHEQYF
16	-	TRBV7-9	once	TRBJ2-7	TGTGCCAGCAGCTTACTCCCCGGACCGGGCGGGCACGAGCAGTACTTC	CASSLLPGPGGHEQYF
14	TRBD1	TRBV20-1	many	TRBJ1-2	TGCAGTGCTAGGGGACAGGGGGCCTCCCTCGGCTACACCTTC	CSARGQGASLGYTF
14	-	TRBV7-2	many	TRBJ2-1	TGTGCCAGCAGCTTAGCGGGAGGTCGGGATGAGCAGTTCTTC	CASSLAGGRDEQFF
15	TRBD1	TRBV27	few	TRBJ1-6	TGTGCCAGCAGCTCGGGGACAGGGGGCGTCTCACCCCTCCACTTT	CASSSGTGGVSPLHF
17	-	TRBV28	many	TRBJ2-2	TGTGCCAGCAGTCCCCGTTCAGGGAAGAGAAACACCGGGGAGCTGTTTTTT	CASSPRSGKRNTGELFF
14	-	TRBV7-8	many	TRBJ2-7	TGTGCCAGCAGCATCGGCGTTGCATCCTACGAGCAGTACTTC	CASSIGVASYEQYF
18	TRBD2	TRBV20-1	many	TRBJ2-5	TGCAGTGCCCCGACCCCACTAGCGGGCTGGAGGGCCCAAGAGACCCAGTACTTC	CSAPTPLAGWRAQETQYF
16	TRBD2	TRBV7-3	many	TRBJ2-1	TGTGCCAGCAGCTTATTGGCTAGCGGGAGCGGGAATGAGCAGTTCTTC	CASSLLASGSGNEQFF
15	TRBD2	TRBV30	many	TRBJ2-7	TGTGCCTGGAAGTCGACTAGCGGGAGAACCTACGAGCAGTACTTC	CAWKSTSGRTYEQYF
18	TRBD2	TRBV7-2	many	TRBJ2-3	TGTGCCAGCAGCCCACTCGGTGCTAGCGGGAGTTGGGGAGATACGCAGTATTTT	CASSPLGASGSWGDTQYF
15	-	TRBV6-5	-	TRBJ2-5	TGTGCCAGCAGTTACTCGGGCAGCCACCAAGAGACCCAGTACTTC	CASSYSGSHQETQYF
17	TRBD2	TRBV30	few	TRBJ2-3	TGTGCCTGGAGTCCGGGACTAGCGGGAGGGATCACAGATACGCAGTATTTT	CAWSPGLAGGITDTQYF
17	TRBD1	TRBV5-1	many	TRBJ1-1	TGCGCCAGCAGCGGCCCGGGACAGGGGATCGGTAACACTGAAGCTTTCTTT	CASSGPGQGIGNTEAFF
12	-	TRBV20-1	-	TRBJ2-5	TGCAGTGCTAGAGTCGGTTCGGAGACCCAGTACTTC	CSARVGSETQYF
13	-	TRBV24-1	many	TRBJ2-7	TGTGCCACCAGTGCACAGGACTCCTACGAGCAGTACTTC	CATSAQDSYEQYF
17	-	TRBV28	many	TRBJ2-1	TGTGCCAGCAGTGACCCCGGACTGTCGAGCTCCTACAATGAGCAGTTCTTC	CASSDPGLSSSYNEQFF
12	-	TRBV9	few	TRBJ2-1	TGTGCCAGCAGCTCCCGGGAGATCGAGCAGTTCTTC	CASSSREIEQFF
14	TRBD1	TRBV18	many	TRBJ2-7	TGTGCCAGCTCATCCGGGACAGGACACTACGAGCAGTACTTC	CASSSGTGHYEQYF
12	-	TRBV20-1	few	TRBJ2-7	TGCAGTGCTAATGGGGGGACCTACGAGCAGTACTTC	CSANGGTYEQYF
13	-	TRBV6-2/TRBV6-3	-	TRBJ2-2	TGTGCCAGCAGTCCCACCCGGAGCGGGGAGCTGTTTTTT	CASSPTRSGELFF
15	TRBD1	TRBV12-3/TRBV12-4	many	TRBJ1-1	TGTGCCAGCAGTTTACAGGGGGCGTTCCGCACTGAAGCTTTCTTT	CASSLQGAFRTEAFF
15	-	TRBV7-7	-	TRBJ2-3	TGTGCCAGCAGCCGCGGACTATCCTCCACAGATACGCAGTATTTT	CASSRGLSSTDTQYF
15	TRBD2	TRBV12-3/TRBV12-4	many	TRBJ2-3	TGTGCCAGCAGTTTATCAGCGGGAGCTCGAGATACGCAGTATTTT	CASSLSAGARDTQYF
17	-	TRBV12-3/TRBV12-4	few	TRBJ2-1	TGTGCCAGCAGCCCAGTTAGTTTCCTAGGGTCCTACAATGAGCAGTTCTTC	CASSPVSFLGSYNEQFF
14	-	TRBV7-2	-	TRBJ2-2	TGTGCCAGCAGCTTTGGTGGGAGTGCCGGGGAGCTGTTTTTT	CASSFGGSAGELFF
15	TRBD1	TRBV6-2/TRBV6-3	many	TRBJ2-7	TGTGCCAGCACCCTGCAGGGGGCTACAACCTACGAGCAGTACTTC	CASTLQGATTYEQYF
14	-	TRBV28	many	TRBJ1-5	TGTGCCAGCAGCGTAGGCGGTCGCAATCAGCCCCAGCATTTT	CASSVGGRNQPQHF
16	TRBD1	TRBV25-1	-	TRBJ1-1	TGTGCCAGCAGTGAAATAAAGACAGGGGGGGGTACTGAAGCTTTCTTT	CASSEIKTGGGTEAFF
20	TRBD2	TRBV12-3/TRBV12-4	few	TRBJ2-1	TGTGCCAGCAGTTTAATTATGTTGGGACTAGCGGACAGCTCCTACAATGAGCAGTTCTTC	CASSLIMLGLADSSYNEQFF
16	-	TRBV6-2/TRBV6-3	-	TRBJ2-1	TGTGCCAGCAGTTACGTGGGGGCTTCCCCAACGAGTGAGCAGTTCTTC	CASSYVGASPTSEQFF
17	-	TRBV30	-	TRBJ1-3	TGTGCCTGGAGTGTACGATTACGGGAGCTCTCTGGAAACACCATATATTTT	CAWSVRLRELSGNTIYF
16	-	TRBV6-2/TRBV6-3	many	TRBJ1-5	TGTGCCAGCAGTTACCCAATACAGGGTAGCTATCAGCCCCAGCATTTT	CASSYPIQGSYQPQHF
13	-	TRBV24-1	many	TRBJ2-5	TGTGCCACCAGCGACCAAACTCCAGAGACCCAGTACTTC	CATSDQTPETQYF
16	TRBD2	TRBV27	many	TRBJ2-5	TGTGCCAGCTCAATATTCGGGGCGGGGGTACAAGAGACCCAGTACTTC	CASSIFGAGVQETQYF
14	TRBD2	TRBV27	few	TRBJ2-7	TGTGCCAGCAGCTCTGGGACTAGGACCTACGAGCAGTACTTC	CASSSGTRTYEQYF
16	TRBD2	TRBV20-1	many	TRBJ2-3	TGCAGTGTTAAAGCTACCAGCGGGATAGGCACAGATACGCAGTATTTT	CSVKATSGIGTDTQYF
16	TRBD1	TRBV9	-	TRBJ2-2	TGTGCCGGACAGGGGCTTCAGGGGACGAACACCGGGGAGCTGTTTTTT	CAGQGLQGTNTGELFF
15	-	TRBV10-3	-	TRBJ2-7	TGTGCCATCAGTGAGAGGCAGGCGAGCTCCTACGAGCAGTACTTC	CAISERQASSYEQYF
14	-	TRBV7-9	-	TRBJ1-3	TGTGCCAGCAGCTTTTCAGGGACAGGAAACACCATATATTTT	CASSFSGTGNTIYF
15	-	TRBV5-1	few	TRBJ1-1	TGCGCCAGCAGCTTGGGTGGGGGTCCGAACACTGAAGCTTTCTTT	CASSLGGGPNTEAFF
15	TRBD1	TRBV12-5	many	TRBJ2-7	TGTGCTAGTGGTTTGTCACGGACAGGGGGGTACGAGCAGTACTTC	CASGLSRTGGYEQYF
16	TRBD2	TRBV13	-	TRBJ2-1	TGTGCCAGCATCCTAGCGGGAGGACGGTCCTACAATGAGCAGTTCTTC	CASILAGGRSYNEQFF
15	-	TRBV15	few	TRBJ2-1	TGTGCCACCAGCAGAGATCTTGACTCCTTCAATGAGCAGTTCTTC	CATSRDLDSFNEQFF
12	TRBD1	TRBV12-3/TRBV12-4	many	TRBJ1-2	TGTGCCAGCAGTCGGGACAGCTATGGCTACACCTTC	CASSRDSYGYTF
14	-	TRBV27	-	TRBJ2-5	TGTGCCAGCAGCCCACGGGACTCCCCAGAGACCCAGTACTTC	CASSPRDSPETQYF
14	TRBD2	TRBV19	-	TRBJ2-3	TGTGCCAGTAAGGCTAGCGGACTCACAGATACGCAGTATTTT	CASKASGLTDTQYF
16	-	TRBV4-1	many	TRBJ2-3	TGCGCCAGCAGCCCCCGGGGGCGGGATGAGGCAGATACGCAGTATTTT	CASSPRGRDEADTQYF
15	TRBD2	TRBV11-2	many	TRBJ2-1	TGTGCCAGCAGCTTAGCGGGAGGGAACTACAATGAGCAGTTCTTC	CASSLAGGNYNEQFF
14	TRBD1	TRBV12-3/TRBV12-4	many	TRBJ2-7	TGTGCCAGCAGTTTTGTCGGGACAGGGGCCGAGCAGTACTTC	CASSFVGTGAEQYF